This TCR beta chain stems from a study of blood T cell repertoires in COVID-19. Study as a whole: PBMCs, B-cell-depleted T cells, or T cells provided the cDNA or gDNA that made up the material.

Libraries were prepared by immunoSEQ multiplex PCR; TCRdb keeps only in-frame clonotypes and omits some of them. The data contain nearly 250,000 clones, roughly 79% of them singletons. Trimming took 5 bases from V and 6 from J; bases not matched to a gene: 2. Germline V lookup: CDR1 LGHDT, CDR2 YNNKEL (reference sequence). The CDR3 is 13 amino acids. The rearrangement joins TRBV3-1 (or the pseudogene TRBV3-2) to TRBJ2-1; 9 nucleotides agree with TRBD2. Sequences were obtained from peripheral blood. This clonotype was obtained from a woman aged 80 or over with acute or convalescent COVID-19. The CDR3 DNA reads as TGTGCCAGCAGCAATAGCGGGGGCAATGAGCAGTTCTTC. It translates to CASSNSGGNEQFF.